The entry below describes one T cell receptor (beta chain). The data derive from a study of OX40 agonist ivuxolimab in advanced cancers. Germline V gene lookup returns CDR1 SNHLY and CDR2 FYNNEI. The CDR3 has 14 residues. V lost 6 bases, J lost 0 bases, and 5 bases stayed unmatched. The data were produced by immunoSEQ multiplex PCR, yet TCRdb's version contains in-frame clones alone and is incomplete. This table has about 58,000 clones, approximately 90% appearing once. This material consisted of CD4+ or CD8+ T cells sorted from blood, taken in a trial of the OX40 agonist ivuxolimab. The rearrangement uses TRBV2 and TRBJ2-7; 7 nucleotides line up with TRBD1. The TCR comes from an adult with an advanced solid tumor such as melanoma, head and neck, liver or kidney cancer. Written as DNA, the CDR3 is TGTGCCAGCAGGAAGACAGGGAGCTCCTACGAGCAGTACTTC. Protein product: CASRKTGSSYEQYF.